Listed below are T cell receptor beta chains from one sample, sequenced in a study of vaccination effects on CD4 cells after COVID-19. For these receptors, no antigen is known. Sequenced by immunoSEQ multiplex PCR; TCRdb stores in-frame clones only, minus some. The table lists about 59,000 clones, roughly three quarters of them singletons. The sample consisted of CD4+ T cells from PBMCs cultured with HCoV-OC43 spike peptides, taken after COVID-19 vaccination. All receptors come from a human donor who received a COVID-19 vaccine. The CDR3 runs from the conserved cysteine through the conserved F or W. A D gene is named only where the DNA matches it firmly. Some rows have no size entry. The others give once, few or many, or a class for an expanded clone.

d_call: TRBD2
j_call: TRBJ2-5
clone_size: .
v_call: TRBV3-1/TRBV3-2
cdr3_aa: CASSFRTSDQETQYF
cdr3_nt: TGTGCCAGCAGTTTCCGGACTAGCGACCAAGAGACCCAGTACTTC

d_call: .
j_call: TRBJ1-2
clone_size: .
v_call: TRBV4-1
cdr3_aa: CASSQTGTGRNYGYTF
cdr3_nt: TGCGCCAGCAGCCAAACGGGGACGGGACGGAACTATGGCTACACCTTC

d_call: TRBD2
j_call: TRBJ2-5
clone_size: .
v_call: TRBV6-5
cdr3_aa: CASSRGLAGETQYF
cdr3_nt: TGTGCCAGCAGCCGCGGACTAGCGGGAGAGACCCAGTACTTC

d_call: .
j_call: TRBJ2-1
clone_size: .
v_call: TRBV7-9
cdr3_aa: CASSPASRNEQFF
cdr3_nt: TGTGCCAGCAGCCCCGCCTCGCGGAATGAGCAGTTCTTC

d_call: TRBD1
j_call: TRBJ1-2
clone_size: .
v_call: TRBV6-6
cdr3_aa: CASSGDRVNGYTF
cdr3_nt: TGTGCCAGCAGTGGAGACAGGGTGAATGGCTACACCTTC

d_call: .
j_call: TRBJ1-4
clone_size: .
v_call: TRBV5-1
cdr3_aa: CASSPNTGRDNEKLFF
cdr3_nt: TGCGCCAGCAGCCCTAATACGGGACGGGATAATGAAAAACTGTTTTTT

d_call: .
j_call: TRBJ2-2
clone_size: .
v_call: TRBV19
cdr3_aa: CASQSRVDTGELFF
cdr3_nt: TGTGCCAGTCAATCCAGGGTGGACACCGGGGAGCTGTTTTTT

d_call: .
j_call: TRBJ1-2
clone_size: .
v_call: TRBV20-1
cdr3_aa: CSAGFLGGYTF
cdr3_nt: TGCAGTGCTGGTTTCCTAGGGGGCTACACCTTC

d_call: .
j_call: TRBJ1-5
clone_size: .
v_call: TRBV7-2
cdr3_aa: CASSLRDSNQPQHF
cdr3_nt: TGTGCCAGCAGCTTAAGGGATAGCAATCAGCCCCAGCATTTT

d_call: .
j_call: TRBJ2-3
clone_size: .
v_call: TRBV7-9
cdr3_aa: CASSLQGPSTDTQYF
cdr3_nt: TGTGCCAGCAGCTTACAGGGCCCTAGCACAGATACGCAGTATTTT

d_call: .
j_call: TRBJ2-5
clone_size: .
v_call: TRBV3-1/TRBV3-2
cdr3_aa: CASSQDGQRQTQYF
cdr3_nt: TGTGCCAGCAGCCAAGATGGCCAGCGGCAGACCCAGTACTTC

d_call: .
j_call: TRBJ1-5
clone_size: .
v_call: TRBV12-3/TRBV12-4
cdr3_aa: CASSHPSTAQHF
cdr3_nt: TGTGCCAGCAGTCACCCGTCCACGGCCCAGCATTTT

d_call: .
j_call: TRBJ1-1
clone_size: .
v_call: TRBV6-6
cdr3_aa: CACLKGGTEAFF
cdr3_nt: TGTGCCTGTCTAAAAGGGGGAACTGAAGCTTTCTTT

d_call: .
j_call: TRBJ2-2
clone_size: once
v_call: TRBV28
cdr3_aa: CASSFWGGEVTGELFF
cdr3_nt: TGTGCCAGCAGTTTTTGGGGCGGGGAGGTAACCGGGGAGCTGTTTTTT

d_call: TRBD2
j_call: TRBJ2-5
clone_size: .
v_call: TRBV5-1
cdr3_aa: CASSHLTSGQEETQYF
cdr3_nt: TGCGCCAGCAGCCATCTGACTAGCGGGCAGGAGGAGACCCAGTACTTC

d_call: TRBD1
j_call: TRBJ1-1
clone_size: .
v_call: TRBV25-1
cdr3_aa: CASSDRDRGQWTEAFF
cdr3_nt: TGTGCCAGCAGTGATCGGGACAGGGGGCAATGGACTGAAGCTTTCTTT

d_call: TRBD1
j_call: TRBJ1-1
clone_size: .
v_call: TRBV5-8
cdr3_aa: CASPNAPGQENTEAFF
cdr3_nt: TGTGCCAGCCCTAACGCCCCCGGACAGGAGAACACTGAAGCTTTCTTT

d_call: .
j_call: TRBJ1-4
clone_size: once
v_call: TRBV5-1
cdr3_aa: CASMGAVGEKLFF
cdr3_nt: TGCGCCAGCATGGGGGCGGTTGGGGAAAAACTGTTTTTT

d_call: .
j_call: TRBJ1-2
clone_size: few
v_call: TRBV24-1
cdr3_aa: CATSDGGSRNYGYTF
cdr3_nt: TGTGCCACCAGTGACGGGGGGAGTCGTAACTATGGCTACACCTTC

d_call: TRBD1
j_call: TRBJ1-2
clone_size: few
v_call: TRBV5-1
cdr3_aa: CASRRGQEMERDGYTF
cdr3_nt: TGCGCCAGCAGGCGGGGACAGGAGATGGAGAGAGATGGCTACACCTTC

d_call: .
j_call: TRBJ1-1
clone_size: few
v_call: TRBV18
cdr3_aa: CASSVAEGVSNTEAFF
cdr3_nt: TGTGCCAGCTCAGTCGCTGAGGGGGTCTCGAACACTGAAGCTTTCTTT

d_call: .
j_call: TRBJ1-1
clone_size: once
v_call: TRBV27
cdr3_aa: CASSLSRNTEAFF
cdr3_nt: TGTGCCAGCAGTTTATCCCGGAACACTGAAGCTTTCTTT

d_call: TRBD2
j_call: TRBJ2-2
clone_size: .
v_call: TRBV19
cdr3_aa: CASSIDQVERGRELFF
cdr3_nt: TGTGCCAGTAGTATAGATCAGGTGGAGCGGGGCCGGGAGCTGTTTTTT

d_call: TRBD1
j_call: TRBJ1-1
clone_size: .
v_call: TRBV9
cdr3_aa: CASSRQGTGNTEAFF
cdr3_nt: TGTGCCAGCAGCCGGCAGGGGACAGGGAACACTGAAGCTTTCTTT

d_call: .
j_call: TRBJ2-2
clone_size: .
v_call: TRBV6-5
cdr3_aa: CASSFSGVNTGELFF
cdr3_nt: TGTGCCAGCAGTTTCTCAGGGGTGAACACCGGGGAGCTGTTTTTT

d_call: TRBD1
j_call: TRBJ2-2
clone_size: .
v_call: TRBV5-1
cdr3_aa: CASSLVVTGLAGELFF
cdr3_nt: TGCGCCAGCAGCTTGGTGGTGACAGGGCTGGCCGGGGAGCTGTTTTTT

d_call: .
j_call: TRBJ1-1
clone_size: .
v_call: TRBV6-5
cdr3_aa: CASSSQGTEAFF
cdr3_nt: TGTGCCAGCAGTTCGCAGGGCACTGAAGCTTTCTTT

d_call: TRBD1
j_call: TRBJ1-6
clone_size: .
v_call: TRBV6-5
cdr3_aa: CASRSGGNSPLHF
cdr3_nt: TGTGCCAGCAGGTCAGGGGGAAATTCACCCCTCCACTTT

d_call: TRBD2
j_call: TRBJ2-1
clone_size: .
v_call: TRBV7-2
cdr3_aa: CASSSTSGTSNEQFF
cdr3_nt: TGTGCCAGCAGCTCCACCTCCGGGACTAGCAATGAGCAGTTCTTC

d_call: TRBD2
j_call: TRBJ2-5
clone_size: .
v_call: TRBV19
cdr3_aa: CASSILGGAEETQYF
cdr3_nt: TGTGCCAGTAGTATTCTCGGGGGGGCGGAGGAGACCCAGTACTTC

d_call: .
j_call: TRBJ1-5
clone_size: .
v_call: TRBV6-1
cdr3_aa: CASSESQTNQPQHF
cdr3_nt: TGTGCCAGCAGTGAAAGTCAGACTAATCAGCCCCAGCATTTT

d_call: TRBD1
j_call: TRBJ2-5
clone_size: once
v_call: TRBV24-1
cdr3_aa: CATSDSGGAETQYF
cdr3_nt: TGTGCCACCAGTGACTCAGGGGGCGCTGAGACCCAGTACTTC

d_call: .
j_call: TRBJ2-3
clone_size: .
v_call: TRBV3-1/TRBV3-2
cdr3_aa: CASSQGLELTDTQYF
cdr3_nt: TGTGCCAGCAGCCAAGGACTAGAGCTCACAGATACGCAGTATTTT

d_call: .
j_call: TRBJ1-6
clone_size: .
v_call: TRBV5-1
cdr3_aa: CASSMRRDRLDSPLHF
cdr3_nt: TGCGCCAGCAGCATGCGCCGGGACCGCCTTGATTCACCCCTCCACTTT

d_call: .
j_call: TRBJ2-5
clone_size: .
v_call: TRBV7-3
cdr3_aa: CASSSNSGLQETQYF
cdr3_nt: TGTGCCAGCAGCTCTAATTCCGGGTTACAAGAGACCCAGTACTTC

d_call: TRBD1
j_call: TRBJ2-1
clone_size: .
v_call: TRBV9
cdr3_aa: CASSTSGIRGNEQFF
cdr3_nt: TGTGCCAGCAGCACAAGCGGTATCAGGGGGAATGAGCAGTTCTTC

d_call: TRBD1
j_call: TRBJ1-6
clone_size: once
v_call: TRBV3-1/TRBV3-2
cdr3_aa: CASSPRQGVGSPLHF
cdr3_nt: TGTGCCAGCAGCCCCCGACAGGGTGTGGGTTCACCCCTCCACTTT

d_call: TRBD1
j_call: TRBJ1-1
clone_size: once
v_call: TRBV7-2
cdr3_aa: CASHRDRGGTEAFF
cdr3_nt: TGTGCCAGCCATCGGGACAGGGGGGGTACTGAAGCTTTCTTT

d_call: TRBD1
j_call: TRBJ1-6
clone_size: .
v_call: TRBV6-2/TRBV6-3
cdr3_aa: CASSVRHRDRGHSPLHF
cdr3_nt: TGTGCCAGCAGCGTACGACACCGGGACAGGGGACACTCACCCCTCCACTTT

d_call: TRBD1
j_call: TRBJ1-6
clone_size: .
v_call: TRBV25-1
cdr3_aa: CASSNQGDNSPLHF
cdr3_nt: TGTGCCAGCAGTAACCAGGGGGATAATTCACCCCTCCACTTT

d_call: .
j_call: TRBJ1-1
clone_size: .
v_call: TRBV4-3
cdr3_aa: CASSQDRGFWAFF
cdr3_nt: TGCGCCAGCAGCCAAGATAGGGGGTTTTGGGCTTTCTTT

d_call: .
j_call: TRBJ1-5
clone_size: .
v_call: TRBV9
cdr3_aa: CASSALGGQPQHF
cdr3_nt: TGTGCCAGCAGCGCCCTGGGAGGACAGCCCCAGCATTTT

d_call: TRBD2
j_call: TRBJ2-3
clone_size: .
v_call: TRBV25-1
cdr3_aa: CASSDSGATDTQYF
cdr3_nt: TGTGCCAGCAGTGATAGCGGGGCCACAGATACGCAGTATTTT

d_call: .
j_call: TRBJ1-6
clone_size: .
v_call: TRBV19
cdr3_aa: CASSPRTGGNSPLHF
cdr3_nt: TGTGCCAGTAGTCCGCGGACCGGAGGTAATTCACCCCTCCACTTT

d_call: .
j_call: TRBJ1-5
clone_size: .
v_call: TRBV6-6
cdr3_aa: CASSSDRQQPQHF
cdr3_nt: TGTGCCAGCAGTTCAGACCGACAACAGCCCCAGCATTTT

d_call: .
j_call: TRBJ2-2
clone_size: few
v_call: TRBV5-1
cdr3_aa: CASSLRGSNTGELFF
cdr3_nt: TGCGCCAGCAGCTTGCGGGGGTCGAACACCGGGGAGCTGTTTTTT

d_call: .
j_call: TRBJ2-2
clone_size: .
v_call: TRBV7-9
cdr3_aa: CASSSVGANTGELFF
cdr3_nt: TGTGCCAGCAGCTCTGTAGGAGCGAACACCGGGGAGCTGTTTTTT

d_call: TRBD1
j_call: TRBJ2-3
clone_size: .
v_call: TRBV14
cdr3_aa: CASSKTGGSDTQYF
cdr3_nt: TGTGCCAGCAGTAAGACAGGGGGATCAGATACGCAGTATTTT

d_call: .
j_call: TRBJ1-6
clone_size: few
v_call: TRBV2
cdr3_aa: CASSVREVNSPLHF
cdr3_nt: TGTGCCAGCAGCGTCAGGGAGGTTAATTCACCCCTCCACTTT

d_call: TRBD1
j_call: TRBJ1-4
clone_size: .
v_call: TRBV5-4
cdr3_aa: CASSLWDGTGITPRNEKLFF
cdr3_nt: TGTGCCAGCAGCTTGTGGGACGGGACAGGGATAACCCCGAGGAATGAAAAACTGTTTTTT

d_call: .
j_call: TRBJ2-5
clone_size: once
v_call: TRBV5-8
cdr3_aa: CASSLRGAVGQETQYF
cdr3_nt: TGTGCCAGCAGCCTGAGGGGGGCGGTTGGACAAGAGACCCAGTACTTC